This T cell receptor beta chain was captured by sequencing in a study of post-analysis software for immune sequencing data. Study-wide results and caveats: Under the F measure, samples that were prepared in one batch clustered strongly together. Patients showed TRBV5-6, TRBV5-1 and TRBV20-1 among roughly five TRBV segments more frequent than in controls.

Germline V gene sequence: CDR1 MGHRA, CDR2 YSYEKL. The CDR3 is 12 residues long. Unique molecular identifiers featured in each of the TCR beta cDNA libraries. TCRdb re-analysed the PCR reads in MiXCR, keeping a single row per CDR3 protein. The sample lists over 250,000 distinct CDR3 sequences; just over 35% were seen once. About this clonotype: Its specificity is not known. A clone one base away is much larger, so this may be a read error.

Input material: blood. The V call is TRBV4-1, the J call TRBJ1-2; TRBD1 is a possible D gene (6 bases). This TCR derives from a girl aged 10 to 17 with multiple sclerosis. DNA for the CDR3: TGCGCCAACAGCCAGGGGAGCTATGGCTACACCTTC. Amino acid sequence: CANSQGSYGYTF.